These 27 T cell receptor beta chains share one sample of origin, sequenced in a study of blood T cells in healthy people across ages. A second roughly 6 to 12 cycle PCR used barcoded and J-beta primers. TCRdb fed the 5' RACE reads into MiXCR, producing one record per CDR3 protein. Counted here are about 700,000 distinct CDR3 sequences, about 30% occurring once; the ten biggest clones make up 15%. Sequenced sample: blood. The receptors originated from a woman aged 80 or over in good health.

The rearrangement joins TRBV7-9 to TRBJ2-1; TRBD2 matches at 8 bases. Germline CDR1 reads SEHNR; CDR2 reads FQNEAQ (reference sequence). The CDR3 length is 16 residues. The J segment lost 2 bases and the V segment lost 5 bases, leaving 8 bases of the junction unmatched. CDR3 nucleotides: TGTGCCAGCAGCCTAACTAGCGGAGTAACCTACAATGAGCAGTTCTTC. It codes for CASSLTSGVTYNEQFF.

As regards this clonotype: At one end, the junction sequence differs from germline, possibly due to a read error. The chain combines TRBV19 with TRBJ1-2; D is undetermined. The germline V gene has CDR1 LNHDA and CDR2 SQIVND (reference sequence). The CDR3 has 14 residues. The CDR3 reads CASSISGLDYSYTF. CDR3 in DNA: TGTGCCAGTAGTATATCGGGTCTCGACTATAGCTACACCTTC.

Comments on this clonotype: The germline gene is not matched at one end of the junction; a read error may be the cause. The chain recombines TRBV7-3 with TRBJ2-3, with D perhaps TRBD2 (5 bases). CDR3 length: 13 amino acids. Germline loops: CDR1 SGHTA, CDR2 FQGTGA. The DNA for the CDR3 is TGTGCCGGCAGCATAAGGGAGACAGATACGCAGTATTTT. This encodes CAGSIRETDTQYF.

This clonotype was detected only a few times. The DNA of the CDR3 is TGTGCCAGCAGCCCCCCCGGGACAGCCCTCTATTCACCCCTCCACTTT. Translating gives CASSPPGTALYSPLHF. The chain employs TRBV7-9 and TRBJ1-6; TRBD1 matches 7 bases. CDR3 length equals 16 residues. Germline loops: CDR1 SEHNR, CDR2 FQNEAQ (reference sequence). Trimming removed 5 bases from V and 8 bases from J; junction bases left unmatched: 12. Variable domain in full (rest from reference TRBV7-9 and TRBJ1-6): DTGVSQNPRHKITKRGQNVTFRCDPISEHNRLYWYRQTLGQGPEFLTYFQNEAQLEKSRLLSDRFSAERPKGSFSTLEIQRTEQGDSAMYLCASSPPGTALYSPLHFGNGTRLTVT.

This clonotype was seen repeatedly, ten times or more. This sequence joins TRBV20-1 and TRBJ1-6, with D perhaps matching TRBD1 (5 bases). The germline V gene encodes CDR1 DFQATT and CDR2 SNEGSKA (reference sequence). CDR3 length: 15 residues. Trimming took 8 bases from V and 7 from J, leaving 21 bases between them. CDR3 region: CSSPDEGLKNSPLHF. The CDR3 nucleotides read TGCAGTTCCCCAGACGAGGGGCTGAAAAATTCACCCCTCCACTTT.

This clonotype was counted only a few times. CDR3 bases: TGCAGTGCTAGTGAGGCTAGCGGGGGGCTCGCTAGCGCAGATACGCAGTATTTT. Translated: CSASEASGGLASADTQYF. The chain is built from TRBV20-1 and TRBJ2-3, with TRBD2 identical over 11 bases. CDR3 length: 18 residues. The V gene's germline CDR1 is DFQATT and CDR2 SNEGSKA (reference sequence). V was pared by 3 bases and J by 4 bases, with 15 bases of the junction left unmatched.

The rearrangement uses TRBV7-2 and TRBJ2-7, with D possibly matching TRBD2 (7 bases). V gave up 4 bases and J gave up 2 bases, with 15 bases separating them. The CDR3 consists of 15 residues. CDR1 SGHTA and CDR2 FQGNSA come from the germline V gene. The CDR3 protein is CASSWLAGAAYEQYF. The CDR3 DNA follows: TGTGCCAGCAGCTGGCTGGCGGGGGCTGCCTACGAGCAGTACTTC.

In its sample, this clonotype was seen many times. J is TRBJ2-7 and V is TRBV20-1; 12 nucleotides align to TRBD2. Germline CDR1 DFQATT, CDR2 SNEGSKA (reference sequence). Trimming removed 1 base from V and 7 bases from J; junction bases left unmatched: 5. CDR3 length: 14 amino acids. CDR3 sequence (DNA): TGCAGTGCTAGAGTCCCTAGCGGGGGGGATGAGCAGTACTTC. This translates into CSARVPSGGDEQYF.

As regards this clonotype: The junction and the germline gene differ at one end; a read error may be behind it. The chain employs TRBV5-5 and TRBJ1-1; D remains unclear. Per the germline V gene, CDR1 is SGHKS and CDR2 is YYEKEE (reference sequence). The CDR3 contains 13 residues. The CDR3 loop is CASSFLTLTETFF. As DNA, the CDR3 is TGTGCCAGCAGCTTCCTCACGTTAACTGAAACTTTCTTT.

The chain is built from TRBV12-3 or TRBV12-4 and TRBJ1-6; D is perhaps TRBD1 (5 bases). The CDR3 sequence is 15 residues long. Trimming took off 4 bases at V and 7 bases at J, with 14 bases between the two ends. The DNA for the CDR3 is TGTGCCAGCAGTTCCCCCCGGGGGAGCAATTCACCCCTCCACTTT. It is translated as CASSSPRGSNSPLHF.

This clonotype was seen ten or more times. V usage is TRBV7-2 and J usage is TRBJ2-7; 14 bases are a match to TRBD2. This CDR3 contains 16 residues. V gave up 7 bases and J gave up 11 bases; unmatched junction bases: 16. The germline V gene encodes CDR1 SGHTA and CDR2 FQGNSA. The CDR3 reads CASKSTGLAGDLPKYF. Written as DNA, the CDR3 is TGTGCCAGCAAGTCAACGGGACTAGCGGGGGACCTCCCTAAGTACTTC.

The chain carries TRBV7-3 and TRBJ1-6, with 10 bases fitting TRBD1. CDR1 is SGHTA and CDR2 is FQGTGA in the germline V gene. This CDR3 is 17 amino acids long. V trimming: 2 bases; J trimming: 2 bases; junction bases outside the gene matches: 3. CDR3 DNA sequence: TGTGCCAGCAGCTTAGTAGGGACAGGGGCCTATAATTCACCCCTCCACTTT. The encoded protein is CASSLVGTGAYNSPLHF. Based on the CDR3 plus reference TRBV7-3 and TRBJ1-6, the full variable domain is GAGVSQTPSNKVTEKGKYVELRCDPISGHTALYWYRQSLGQGPEFLIYFQGTGAADDSGLPNDRFFAVRPEGSVSTLKIQRTERGDSAVYLCASSLVGTGAYNSPLHFGNGTRLTVT.

This clonotype was observed many times. The genes are TRBV5-1 and TRBJ2-7; D possibly corresponds to TRBD2 (5 bases). Trimming left V 6 bases short and J 5 bases short, with 21 bases between. The CDR3 runs 15 residues. CDR1 and CDR2 from the germline V gene are SGHRS and YFSETQ. For the CDR3, the DNA is TGCGCCAGCACCCTTTCGACCCCGGGGTCCAACGAGCAGTACTTC. Residues: CASTLSTPGSNEQYF.

Of note for this clonotype: Given a much more abundant clone one base away, this may be a read error. The CDR3 loop is CAGSLVGLATDTQYF. In DNA form, the CDR3 reads TGTGCCGGCAGCTTAGTGGGACTAGCGACAGATACGCAGTATTTT. The rearrangement links TRBV7-2 to TRBJ2-3, with 10 bases that match TRBD2. From germline, CDR1 is SGHTA and CDR2 FQGNSA. The CDR3 extends over 15 amino acids.

In its sample, this clonotype was seen a few times. The chain combines TRBV5-1 with TRBJ1-1; a weak D match, TRBD1 (5 bases). Germline V lookup: CDR1 SGHRS, CDR2 YFSETQ. V was cut by 2 bases and J by 6 bases, with 17 bases left in between. This CDR3 region has 15 residues. The CDR3 DNA reads as TGCGCCAGCAGCTTAGGTGGGGGAACCCTAGCTGAAGCTTTCTTT. Translating gives CASSLGGGTLAEAFF. The full variable domain, in which reference TRBV5-1 and TRBJ1-1 provide the parts outside the CDR3, is KAGVTQTPRYLIKTRGQQVTLSCSPISGHRSVSWYQQTPGQGLQFLFEYFSETQRNKGNFPGRFSGRQFSNSRSEMNVSTLELGDSALYLCASSLGGGTLAEAFFGQGTRLTVV.

This clonotype was recorded at least ten times. V is TRBV28 and J is TRBJ1-2; TRBD1 matches at 8 bases. J was trimmed by 8 bases and V by 6 bases; bases with no gene match: 5. Germline lookup yields CDR1 MDHEN and CDR2 SYDVKM. The CDR3 consists of 12 residues. In DNA form, the CDR3 reads TGTGCCAGCAGCTTGACAGGGGTCGGCTACACCTTC. Its protein is CASSLTGVGYTF.

The sample holds many counts of this clonotype. A single base separates this from a much larger clone, so it may be a read error. This sequence joins TRBV7-9 and TRBJ1-6; D call uncertain. CDR1 SEHNR and CDR2 FQNEAQ come from the germline V gene (reference sequence). This CDR3 contains 10 residues. CDR3 sequence: CASSPSPPHF. The DNA of the CDR3 is TGTGCCAGCAGCCCCTCCCCCCCCCACTTT.

This chain uses TRBV6-2 or TRBV6-3 with TRBJ1-1, with no clear D. CDR3 length equals 13 residues. The V gene's germline CDR1 is MNHEY and CDR2 SVGEGT. V dropped 2 bases and J dropped 3 bases, with 7 bases sitting between them. DNA for the CDR3: TGTGCCAGCAGTTACAACGACTACACTGAAGCTTTCTTT. Translation: CASSYNDYTEAFF.

This clonotype was picked up a small number of times. The CDR3 DNA is TGTGCCAGCAGTTTTTTGGTACAGAGGGGGGGAAGGGATACGCAGTATTTT. Translation gives CASSFLVQRGGRDTQYF. This sequence joins TRBV27 and TRBJ2-3, with a tentative D call TRBD2 (7 bases). There are 17 residues in the CDR3. From germline, CDR1 is MNHEY and CDR2 SMNVEV (reference sequence). V was shortened by 3 bases and J by 6 bases, with 22 bases between the two germline ends.

As regards this clonotype: This may stem from a read error, because a much larger clone lies one nucleotide away. The chain links TRBV18 to TRBJ1-2, with D perhaps TRBD1 (5 bases). Per germline, CDR1 KGHSH and CDR2 LQKENI. The CDR3 contains 15 residues. CDR3 nucleotide sequence: TGTACCAGCTCACCACCGAGGGGAACGGACTATGGCTACACCTTC. It codes for CTSSPPRGTDYGYTF.

This chain connects TRBV20-1 to TRBJ2-1; D remains ambiguous. Trimming stripped 0 bases from V and 0 bases from J, with 9 bases between. The germline V gene encodes CDR1 DFQATT and CDR2 SNEGSKA (reference sequence). This CDR3 spans 15 amino acids. CDR3 protein: CSARDLSSSYNEQFF. For the CDR3, the DNA is TGCAGTGCTAGAGATCTCTCGAGCTCCTACAATGAGCAGTTCTTC.

This clonotype was observed a handful of times. The gene calls are TRBV19 and TRBJ2-3; 7 nucleotides match TRBD2. V was pared by 6 bases and J by 0 bases, with 6 bases of the junction left unmatched. The germline V gene has CDR1 LNHDA and CDR2 SQIVND (reference sequence). This CDR3 region has 15 residues. The CDR3 loop is CASRLKGLSTDTQYF. In nucleotides, the CDR3 is TGTGCCAGTAGGCTTAAGGGACTAAGCACAGATACGCAGTATTTT.

This chain uses TRBV30 with TRBJ2-3; perhaps TRBD1 as D (6 bases). Trimming shortened V by 5 bases and J by 1 base, and 16 bases separated the two germline ends. Germline loops: CDR1 GTSNPN, CDR2 SVGIG (reference sequence). The CDR3 sequence is 15 residues long. For the CDR3, the DNA is TGTGCCTGGTTAGACCAAAACAGGGGCACAGATACGCAGTATTTT. Amino acid sequence: CAWLDQNRGTDTQYF.

This clonotype was seen many times. This chain uses TRBV4-1 with TRBJ1-1; D unclear. CDR1 is MGHRA, CDR2 YSYEKL, per germline. Trimming cost V 0 bases and J 1 base, with 18 bases left between them. The length of the CDR3 is 18 residues. The CDR3 protein is CASSQDDLNSYSNTEAFF. The CDR3 DNA is TGCGCCAGCAGCCAAGATGACCTGAACAGTTACTCGAACACTGAAGCTTTCTTT.

There are many counts of this clonotype. The chain has TRBV28 and TRBJ2-1; D gene unclear. The CDR3 runs 16 residues. Trimming left V 5 bases short and J 0 bases short, with 14 bases between. The germline V gene encodes CDR1 MDHEN and CDR2 SYDVKM. CDR3: CASSTLDSSSYNEQFF. In DNA form, the CDR3 reads TGTGCCAGCAGTACCTTAGACTCGAGCTCCTACAATGAGCAGTTCTTC.

The genes are TRBV5-1 and TRBJ2-3, with 7 bases fitting TRBD2. CDR3 length: 16 amino acids. Germline V gives CDR1 SGHRS, CDR2 YFSETQ. The J segment lost 6 bases and the V segment lost 0 bases, leaving 10 bases of the junction unmatched. The DNA for the CDR3 is TGCGCCAGCAGCTTGGCCGGAGCGGGGTTATGGGATACGCAGTATTTT. Its protein product is CASSLAGAGLWDTQYF.

A remark on this clonotype: This may be a read error: a much more frequent sequence differs by one nucleotide. The V call is TRBV7-2, the J call TRBJ2-3; D may be TRBD2 (5 bases). Between the trimmed V and J ends, which lost 3 bases and 6 bases, there was a span of 16 bases. CDR1 and CDR2 (germline): SGHTA, FQGNSA. CDR3 length: 15 residues. CDR3 nucleotides: TGTGCCAGCAGCTTCCCCGGGCTGGGCGGGGATACGCAGTATTTT. Translating it yields CASSFPGLGGDTQYF.